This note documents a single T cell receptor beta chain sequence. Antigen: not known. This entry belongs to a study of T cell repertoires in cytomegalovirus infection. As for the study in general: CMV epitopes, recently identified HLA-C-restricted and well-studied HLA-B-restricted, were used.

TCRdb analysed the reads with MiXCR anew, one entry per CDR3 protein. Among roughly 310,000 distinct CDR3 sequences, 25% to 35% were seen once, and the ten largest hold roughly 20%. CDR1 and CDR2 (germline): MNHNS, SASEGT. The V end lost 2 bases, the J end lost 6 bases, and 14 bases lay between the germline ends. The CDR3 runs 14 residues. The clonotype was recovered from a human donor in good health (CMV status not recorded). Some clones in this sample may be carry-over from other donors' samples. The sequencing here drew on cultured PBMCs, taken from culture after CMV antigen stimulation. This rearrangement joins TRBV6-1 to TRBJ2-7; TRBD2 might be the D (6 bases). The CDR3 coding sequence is TGTGCCAGCAGTGAATATCGCGGGGTAAGCGAGCAGTACTTC. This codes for CASSEYRGVSEQYF.